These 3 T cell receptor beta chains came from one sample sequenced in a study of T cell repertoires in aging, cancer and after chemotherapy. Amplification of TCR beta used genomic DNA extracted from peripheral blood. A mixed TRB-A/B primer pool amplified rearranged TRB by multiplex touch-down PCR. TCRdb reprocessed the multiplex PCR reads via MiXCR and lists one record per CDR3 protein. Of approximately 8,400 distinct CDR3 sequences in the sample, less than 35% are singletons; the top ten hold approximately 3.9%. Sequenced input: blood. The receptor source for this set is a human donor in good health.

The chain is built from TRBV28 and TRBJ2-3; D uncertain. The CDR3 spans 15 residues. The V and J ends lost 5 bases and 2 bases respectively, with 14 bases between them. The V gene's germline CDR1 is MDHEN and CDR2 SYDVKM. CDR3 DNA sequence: TGTGCCAGCAGTCCCATGGGGTCCCACACAGATACGCAGTATTTT. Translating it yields CASSPMGSHTDTQYF.

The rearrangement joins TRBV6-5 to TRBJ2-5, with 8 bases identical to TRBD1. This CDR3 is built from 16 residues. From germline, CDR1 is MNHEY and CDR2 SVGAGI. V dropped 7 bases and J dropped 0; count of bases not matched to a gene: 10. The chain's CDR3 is CASTPGTGYYQETQYF. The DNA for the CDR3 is TGTGCCAGCACACCCGGGACAGGATACTACCAAGAGACCCAGTACTTC.

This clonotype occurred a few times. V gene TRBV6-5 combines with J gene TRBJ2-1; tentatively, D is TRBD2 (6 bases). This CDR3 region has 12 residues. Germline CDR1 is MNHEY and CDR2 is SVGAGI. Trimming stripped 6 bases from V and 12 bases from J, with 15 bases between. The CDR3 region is CASSPPAGGQFF. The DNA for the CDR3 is TGTGCCAGCAGCCCCCCGGCCGGGGGGCAGTTCTTC.